The 3 T cell receptor beta chains presented below share a single source sample, sequenced in a study of graft-versus-host responses after intestinal transplantation. Clones were read by immunoSEQ multiplex PCR, and TCRdb kept only the in-frame ones, dropping some. This table has approximately 21,000 clones, approximately 60% appearing once. This specimen was alloreactive CD4+ T cells from a mixed lymphocyte reaction culture, taken before intestinal transplant. Stated subset: CFSE-low proliferating T cells sorted from roughly 6-day pre-transplant mixed lymphocyte reaction (GvH or HvG direction). These receptors came from a human patient who received an intestinal transplant.

V gene TRBV25-1 combines with J gene TRBJ1-4, with TRBD1 as a possible D gene (5 bases). There are 17 residues in the CDR3. V shed 3 bases and J shed 3 bases, with 17 bases lying between them. CDR1 MGHDK and CDR2 SYGVNS come from the germline V gene. The CDR3 reads CASSDPTRGFSNEKLFF. The CDR3, as DNA: TGTGCCAGCAGTGATCCTACAAGGGGCTTCTCTAATGAAAAACTGTTTTTT.

CDR3 sequence reads: CASSRQGSGNTIYF. The CDR3 DNA reads as TGTGCCAGCTCGCGACAGGGCTCTGGAAACACCATATATTTT. The V and J genes are TRBV18 and TRBJ1-3, with TRBD1 identical over 7 bases. Germline V CDR1 and CDR2: KGHSH, LQKENI. V shed 6 bases and J 0 bases; nucleotides not matched to a gene: 2. The CDR3 sequence is 14 residues long.

This chain links TRBV7-9 with TRBJ2-7, with TRBD1 identical over 9 bases. Germline V gives CDR1 SEHNR, CDR2 FQNEAQ (reference sequence). Losses at the gene ends were 5 bases for V and 1 base for J; bases not matched to a gene: 9. The CDR3 is 16 amino acids. CDR3 nucleotides: TGTGCCAGCAGCCCCAGACCGGGACAGGGATCCTACGAGCAGTACTTC. Translating gives CASSPRPGQGSYEQYF.